Listed below are T cell receptor beta chains from one sample, sequenced in a study of Ad26.COV2.S vaccination and SARS-CoV-2 variants. Method: immunoSEQ multiplex PCR; TCRdb's copy keeps in-frame clones and lacks some. The sample consists of over 130,000 clones, 80% to 90% of them appearing once. Sequences were derived from peripheral blood, sampled after recovery from COVID-19. The receptors come from a human donor who had recovered from COVID-19. Both conserved end residues are part of each CDR3. Each record gives: V gene, J gene, clone size, D gene, CDR3 protein, CDR3 DNA. A D gene is named only where the DNA matches it firmly. Rows may omit the clone size; those that give it use once, few, many or a size class.

>TRBV18|TRBJ2-2|NA|TRBD2
CASSRAPAGGPNTGELFF
TGTGCCAGCTCACGCGCGCCGGCGGGGGGCCCAAACACCGGGGAGCTGTTTTTT
>TRBV30|TRBJ2-4|NA|NA
CAWMNGAGVNIQYF
TGTGCCTGGATGAACGGGGCAGGGGTAAACATTCAGTACTTC
>TRBV6-1|TRBJ1-5|few|NA
CASSEYGGSNQPQHF
TGTGCCAGCAGTGAATATGGGGGTAGCAATCAGCCCCAGCATTTT
>TRBV6-1|TRBJ1-2|NA|NA
CASSEEGKTRAYGYTF
TGTGCCAGCAGTGAAGAAGGAAAGACACGGGCCTATGGCTACACCTTC
>TRBV12-3/TRBV12-4|TRBJ1-2|NA|NA
CASTGFRGFGYTF
TGTGCCAGCACCGGTTTCCGGGGATTCGGCTACACCTTC
>TRBV7-6|TRBJ1-1|NA|NA
CASSPLGTEAFF
TGTGCCAGCAGCCCCTTAGGCACTGAAGCTTTCTTT
>TRBV7-9|TRBJ2-2|few|NA
CASSNGERNTGELFF
TGTGCCAGCAGCAACGGGGAAAGGAACACCGGGGAGCTGTTTTTT
>TRBV5-5|TRBJ2-5|NA|TRBD1
CASSLGTGKETQYF
TGTGCCAGCAGCCTGGGGACAGGGAAAGAGACCCAGTACTTC
>TRBV30|TRBJ1-5|NA|NA
CAWTQGNQPQHF
TGTGCCTGGACACAGGGCAATCAGCCCCAGCATTTT
>TRBV3-1/TRBV3-2|TRBJ2-7|NA|NA
CASSQPGAGREQYF
TGTGCCAGCAGCCAACCAGGGGCAGGGCGCGAGCAGTACTTC
>TRBV19|TRBJ2-7|few|TRBD1
CASTPDRGLHEQYF
TGTGCCAGTACCCCCGACAGGGGGCTACACGAGCAGTACTTC
>TRBV27|TRBJ2-1|NA|TRBD2
CASSLWPSGGNEQFF
TGTGCCAGCAGTTTATGGCCTAGCGGGGGCAATGAGCAGTTCTTC
>TRBV28|TRBJ1-6|NA|NA
CASSLTLSNSPLHF
TGTGCCAGCAGCTTAACCCTCAGCAATTCACCCCTCCACTTT
>TRBV5-1|TRBJ2-3|NA|NA
CASSLAQRGDTQYF
TGCGCCAGCAGCTTGGCTCAAAGGGGAGATACGCAGTATTTT
>TRBV28|TRBJ1-6|NA|NA
CASSPPPYNSPLHF
TGTGCCAGCAGTCCCCCACCGTATAATTCACCCCTCCACTTT
>TRBV19|TRBJ1-1|NA|NA
CASSWGPNTEAFF
TGTGCCAGTAGTTGGGGCCCGAACACTGAAGCTTTCTTT
>TRBV5-1|TRBJ1-1|NA|NA
CASTFSWGNTEAFF
TGCGCCAGCACTTTCTCGTGGGGGAACACTGAAGCTTTCTTT
>TRBV7-9|TRBJ2-3|NA|TRBD2
CASSGGLAGATDTQYF
TGTGCCAGCAGCGGGGGACTAGCGGGGGCCACAGATACGCAGTATTTT
>TRBV3-1/TRBV3-2|TRBJ1-5|once|NA
CASSHSNQPQHF
TGTGCCAGCAGCCACAGCAATCAGCCCCAGCATTTT
>TRBV27|TRBJ1-5|once|NA
CASSLSGQSLGQPQHF
TGTGCCAGCAGTTTATCCGGACAGTCTCTCGGTCAGCCCCAGCATTTT
>TRBV25-1|TRBJ2-1|NA|TRBD2
CASSRLVAGGDEQFF
TGTGCCAGCAGTCGTTTAGTAGCGGGAGGTGATGAGCAGTTCTTC
>TRBV27|TRBJ2-7|NA|TRBD1
CASSSGTAEQYF
TGTGCCAGCAGTTCCGGGACAGCCGAGCAGTACTTC
>TRBV29-1|TRBJ2-5|NA|NA
CSVVFPSSATQYF
TGCAGCGTTGTTTTCCCTAGTAGTGCGACCCAGTACTTC
>TRBV4-3|TRBJ1-1|NA|NA
CASRDGGAAMNTEAFF
TGCGCCAGCAGGGATGGGGGAGCTGCCATGAACACTGAAGCTTTCTTT
>TRBV11-2|TRBJ2-3|NA|NA
CASSYRDKAGDTQYF
TGTGCCAGCAGCTACAGGGACAAAGCTGGAGATACGCAGTATTTT
>TRBV29-1|TRBJ1-1|NA|TRBD1
CSVGGQGDFGTEAFF
TGCAGCGTGGGGGGACAGGGGGATTTCGGCACTGAAGCTTTCTTT
>TRBV6-5|TRBJ2-1|NA|NA
CASSYSTLINEQFF
TGTGCCAGCAGTTACTCGACACTAATAAATGAGCAGTTCTTC
>TRBV14|TRBJ2-5|NA|NA
CASSQVHTGGTSGQETQYF
TGTGCCAGCAGCCAAGTTCATACAGGGGGCACTAGCGGTCAAGAGACCCAGTACTTC
>TRBV5-1|TRBJ2-7|NA|NA
CASSPGKGAGEQYF
TGCGCCAGCAGCCCCGGAAAGGGGGCGGGGGAGCAGTACTTC
>TRBV4-3|TRBJ2-7|NA|TRBD1
CASSQDRGQGDEQYF
TGCGCCAGCAGCCAAGATCGCGGACAGGGTGACGAGCAGTACTTC
>TRBV5-1|TRBJ2-7|NA|NA
CASSLVGAHEQYF
TGCGCCAGCAGCTTGGTGGGGGCTCACGAGCAGTACTTC
>TRBV9|TRBJ1-3|few|NA
CASSSRAGSGNTIYF
TGTGCCAGCAGCTCAAGAGCGGGGTCTGGAAACACCATATATTTT
>TRBV28|TRBJ2-7|NA|NA
CASSRTTIYEQYF
TGTGCCAGCAGTCGGACCACAATTTACGAGCAGTACTTC
>TRBV5-1|TRBJ2-5|NA|TRBD1
CASSLTTGVIETQYF
TGCGCCAGCAGCCTGACGACAGGGGTGATAGAGACCCAGTACTTC
>TRBV4-3|TRBJ1-5|NA|NA
CASSQLPGTPQHF
TGCGCCAGCAGCCAGTTACCCGGAACGCCCCAGCATTTT
>TRBV3-1/TRBV3-2|TRBJ2-6|NA|NA
CASSREPSGANVLTF
TGTGCCAGCAGCCGCGAACCCTCTGGGGCCAACGTCCTGACTTTC
>TRBV18|TRBJ2-1|NA|TRBD1
CASSLLNRGSDEQFF
TGTGCCAGCTCGTTACTGAACAGGGGGTCGGATGAGCAGTTCTTC
>TRBV28|TRBJ1-1|NA|NA
CASFRVEAFF
TGTGCCAGCTTTAGGGTTGAAGCTTTCTTT
>TRBV19|TRBJ2-1|NA|NA
CASSIDLGVEQFF
TGTGCCAGTAGTATAGATCTAGGGGTTGAGCAGTTCTTC
>TRBV9|TRBJ2-2|NA|NA
CASSVSASTGELFF
TGTGCCAGCAGCGTTTCAGCCTCCACCGGGGAGCTGTTTTTT
>TRBV3-1/TRBV3-2|TRBJ2-2|few|NA
CASSQRGDYTGELFF
TGTGCCAGCAGCCAACGCGGGGATTACACCGGGGAGCTGTTTTTT
>TRBV4-3|TRBJ2-1|NA|TRBD1
CASSPADRGQYNEQFF
TGCGCCAGCAGCCCAGCAGACAGGGGGCAGTACAATGAGCAGTTCTTC
>TRBV11-3|TRBJ2-2|NA|NA
CASSTSGTANTGELFF
TGTGCCAGCAGCACCTCCGGGACGGCGAACACCGGGGAGCTGTTTTTT
>TRBV4-3|TRBJ1-1|NA|NA
CASSLGGLRTEAFF
TGCGCCAGCAGCCTTGGTGGGCTGAGAACTGAAGCTTTCTTT
>TRBV25-1|TRBJ2-7|NA|NA
CASSEPNRDGSYEQYF
TGTGCCAGCAGTGAGCCCAACCGGGACGGTTCCTACGAGCAGTACTTC
>TRBV5-8|TRBJ2-4|once|TRBD1
CASSSPVGQGAKVAKNIQYF
TGTGCCAGCAGCTCTCCCGTAGGACAGGGGGCGAAGGTAGCCAAAAACATTCAGTACTTC
>TRBV11-2|TRBJ1-2|few|NA
CASSKQDFNYGYTF
TGTGCCAGCAGCAAACAGGATTTTAACTATGGCTACACCTTC
>TRBV28|TRBJ2-1|NA|TRBD1
CASSFRTGNEQFF
TGTGCCAGCAGTTTCCGGACAGGCAATGAGCAGTTCTTC
>TRBV5-1|TRBJ2-6|NA|NA
CASSSGVSGANVLTF
TGCGCCAGCAGCTCGGGGGTATCTGGGGCCAACGTCCTGACTTTC
>TRBV5-6|TRBJ1-2|NA|TRBD1
CASSLGSTDRAGYTF
TGTGCCAGCAGCTTGGGAAGTACCGACAGGGCTGGCTACACCTTC
>TRBV7-9|TRBJ1-1|NA|NA
CASSLTNTEAFF
TGTGCCAGCAGCTTAACGAACACTGAAGCTTTCTTT